Described below is a single T cell receptor beta chain sequence and its context. Its matching antigen is unknown. Between the trimmed V and J ends, which lost 4 bases and 4 bases, there was a span of 17 bases. The CDR3 runs to 15 residues. Germline CDR1 reads DFQATT; CDR2 reads SNEGSKA (reference sequence). Unique molecular identifiers had been added to the TCR beta cDNA libraries. When 1 to 10 million T cells were used, they gave about 490,000 cDNA molecules. A single record per CDR3 protein comes from TCRdb applying MiXCR to the PCR reads. This table has approximately 180,000 distinct CDR3 sequences, about 30% appearing once. The data belong to a study of post-analysis software for immune sequencing data. Across the whole study: The cohort encompassed relapsing-remitting, secondary progressive and progressive-relapsing multiple sclerosis disease courses.

General study points: Normalized Chao1 diversity was significantly reduced in patients versus controls. Compared with controls, patients had more of roughly five TRBV segments, including TRBV5-6, TRBV5-1 and TRBV20-1. Those samples that were prepared in the same batch co-clustered strongly by F measure.

The chain has TRBV20-1 and TRBJ2-1; D is possibly TRBD2 (7 bases). The receptor's source is a girl aged 10 to 17 with multiple sclerosis. Source material: blood. CDR3 nucleotide sequence: TGCAGTGCTATCCCGGGGGCTAGCGGTTACAATGAGCAGTTCTTC. It translates to CSAIPGASGYNEQFF.